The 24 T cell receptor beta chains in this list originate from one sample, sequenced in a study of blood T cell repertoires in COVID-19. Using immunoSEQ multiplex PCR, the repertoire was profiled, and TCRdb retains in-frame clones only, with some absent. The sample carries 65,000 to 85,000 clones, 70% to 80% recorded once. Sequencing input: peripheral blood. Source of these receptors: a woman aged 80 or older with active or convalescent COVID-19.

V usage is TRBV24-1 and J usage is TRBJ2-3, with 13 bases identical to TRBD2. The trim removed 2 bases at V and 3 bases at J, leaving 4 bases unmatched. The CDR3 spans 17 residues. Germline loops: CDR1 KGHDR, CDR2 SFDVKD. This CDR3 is CATSDYPGLAGTDTQYF. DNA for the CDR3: TGTGCCACCAGTGATTACCCGGGACTAGCGGGAACAGATACGCAGTATTTT.

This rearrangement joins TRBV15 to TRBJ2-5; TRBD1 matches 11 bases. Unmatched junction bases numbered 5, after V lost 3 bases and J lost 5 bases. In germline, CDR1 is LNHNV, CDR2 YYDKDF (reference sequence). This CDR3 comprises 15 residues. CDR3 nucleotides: TGTGCCACCAGCAGGGACAGGGGGCGAAGGGAGACCCAGTACTTC. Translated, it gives CATSRDRGRRETQYF.

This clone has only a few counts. CDR3: CASSQLLSGAASTDTQYF. Written as DNA, the CDR3 is TGTGCCAGCAGCCAACTTCTTAGCGGGGCTGCTAGCACAGATACGCAGTATTTT. This sequence joins TRBV3-1 (or the pseudogene TRBV3-2) and TRBJ2-3; 8 bases align to TRBD2. The junction had 10 bases not matched to a gene; V was cut back by 2 bases and J by 0 bases. The CDR3 is 18 residues long. Per the germline V gene, CDR1 is LGHDT and CDR2 is YNNKEL (reference sequence).

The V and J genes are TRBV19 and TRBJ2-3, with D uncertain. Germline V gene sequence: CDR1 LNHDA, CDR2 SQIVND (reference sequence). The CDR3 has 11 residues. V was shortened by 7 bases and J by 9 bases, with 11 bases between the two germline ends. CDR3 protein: CASTLGATQYF. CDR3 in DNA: TGTGCCAGTACCCTAGGAGCGACGCAGTATTTT.

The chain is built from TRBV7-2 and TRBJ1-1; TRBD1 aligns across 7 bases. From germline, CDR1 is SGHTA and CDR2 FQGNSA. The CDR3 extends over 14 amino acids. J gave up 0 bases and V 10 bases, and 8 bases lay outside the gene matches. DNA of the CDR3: TGTGCCATAAAAACTGACAGGGTGAACACTGAAGCTTTCTTT. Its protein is CAIKTDRVNTEAFF.

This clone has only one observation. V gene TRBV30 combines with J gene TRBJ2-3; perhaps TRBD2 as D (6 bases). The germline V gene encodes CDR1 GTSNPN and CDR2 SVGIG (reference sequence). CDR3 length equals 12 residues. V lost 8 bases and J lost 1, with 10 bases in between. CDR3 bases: TGTGCCACTGAGCGGGGCACAGATACGCAGTATTTT. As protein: CATERGTDTQYF.

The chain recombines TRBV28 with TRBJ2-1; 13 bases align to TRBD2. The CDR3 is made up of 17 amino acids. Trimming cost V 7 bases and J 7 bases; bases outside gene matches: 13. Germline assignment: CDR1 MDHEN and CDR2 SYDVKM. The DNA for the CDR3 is TGTGCCAGCAAGGGGACTAGCGGGACCCCATCGAGGAATGAGCAGTTCTTC. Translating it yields CASKGTSGTPSRNEQFF.

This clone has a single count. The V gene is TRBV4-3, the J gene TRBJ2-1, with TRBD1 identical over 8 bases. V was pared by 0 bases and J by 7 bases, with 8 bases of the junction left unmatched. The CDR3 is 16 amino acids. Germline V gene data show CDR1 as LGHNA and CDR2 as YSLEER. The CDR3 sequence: CASSQERTGLRNEQFF. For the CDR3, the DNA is TGCGCCAGCAGCCAAGAAAGGACAGGGCTTAGGAATGAGCAGTTCTTC.

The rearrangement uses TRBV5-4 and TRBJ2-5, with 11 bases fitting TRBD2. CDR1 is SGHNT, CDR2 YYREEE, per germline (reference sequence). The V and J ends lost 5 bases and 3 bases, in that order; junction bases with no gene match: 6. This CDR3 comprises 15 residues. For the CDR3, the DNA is TGTGCCAGCAGAGACCGACTAGCGGGAAAAGAGACCCAGTACTTC. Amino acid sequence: CASRDRLAGKETQYF. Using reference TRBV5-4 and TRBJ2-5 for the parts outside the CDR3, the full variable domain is ETGVTQSPTHLIKTRGQQVTLRCSSQSGHNTVSWYQQALGQGPQFIFQYYREEENGRGNFPPRFSGLQFPNYSSELNVNALELDDSALYLCASRDRLAGKETQYFGPGTRLLVL.

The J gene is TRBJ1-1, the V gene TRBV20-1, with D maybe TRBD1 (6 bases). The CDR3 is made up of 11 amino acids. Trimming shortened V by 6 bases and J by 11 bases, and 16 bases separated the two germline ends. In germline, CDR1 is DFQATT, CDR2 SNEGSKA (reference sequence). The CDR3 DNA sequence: TGCAGTGCCAGTTCAGGGGCTGCGGCTTTCTTT. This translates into CSASSGAAAFF.

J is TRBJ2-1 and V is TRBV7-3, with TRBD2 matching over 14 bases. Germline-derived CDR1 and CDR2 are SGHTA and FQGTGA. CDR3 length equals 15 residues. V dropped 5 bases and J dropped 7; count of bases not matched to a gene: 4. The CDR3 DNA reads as TGTGCCAGCAGCAGGGGACTAGCGGGAGTTAATGAGCAGTTCTTC. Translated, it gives CASSRGLAGVNEQFF.

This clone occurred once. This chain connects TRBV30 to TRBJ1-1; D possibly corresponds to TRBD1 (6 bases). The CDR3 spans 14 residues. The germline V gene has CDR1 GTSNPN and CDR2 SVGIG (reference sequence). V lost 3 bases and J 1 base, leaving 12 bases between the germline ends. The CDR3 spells CAWRLGTQNTEAFF. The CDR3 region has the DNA TGTGCCTGGAGATTAGGGACACAGAACACTGAAGCTTTCTTT. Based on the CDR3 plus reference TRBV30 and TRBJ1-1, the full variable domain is SQTIHQWPATLVQPVGSPLSLECTVEGTSNPNLYWYRQAAGRGLQLLFYSVGIGQISSEVPQNLSASRPQDRQFILSSKKLLLSDSGFYLCAWRLGTQNTEAFFGQGTRLTVV.

CDR3 protein: CASSRDTGELFF. DNA of the CDR3: TGTGCCAGCAGCCGGGACACCGGGGAGCTGTTTTTT. V is TRBV11-3 and J is TRBJ2-2; D uncertain. V lost 5 bases, J lost 3 bases, and 4 bases lay in between. Looked up from germline, CDR1 is SGHNT and CDR2 is YENEEA. This CDR3 region has 12 residues.

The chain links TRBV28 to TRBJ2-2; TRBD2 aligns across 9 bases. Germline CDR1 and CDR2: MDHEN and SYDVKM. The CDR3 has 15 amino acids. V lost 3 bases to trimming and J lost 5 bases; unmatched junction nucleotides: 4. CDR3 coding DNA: TGTGCCAGCAGTTTGGCGGGAGGGCCAACCGGGGAGCTGTTTTTT. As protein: CASSLAGGPTGELFF.

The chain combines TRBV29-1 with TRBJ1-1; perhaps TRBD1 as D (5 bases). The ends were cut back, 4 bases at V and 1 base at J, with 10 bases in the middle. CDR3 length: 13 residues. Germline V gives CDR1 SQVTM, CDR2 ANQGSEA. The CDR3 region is CSVVSRANTEAFF. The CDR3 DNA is TGCAGCGTTGTGAGCAGGGCGAACACTGAAGCTTTCTTT. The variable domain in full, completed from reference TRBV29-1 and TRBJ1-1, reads SAVISQKPSRDICQRGTSLTIQCQVDSQVTMMFWYRQQPGQSLTLIATANQGSEATYESGFVIDKFPISRPNLTFSTLTVSNMSPEDSSIYLCSVVSRANTEAFFGQGTRLTVV.

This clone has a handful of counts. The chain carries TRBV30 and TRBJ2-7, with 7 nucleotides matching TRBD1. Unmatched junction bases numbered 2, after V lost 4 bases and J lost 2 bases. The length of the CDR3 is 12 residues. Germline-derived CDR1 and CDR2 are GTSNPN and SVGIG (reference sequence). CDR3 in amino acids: CAWTGTAYEQYF. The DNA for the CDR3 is TGTGCCTGGACGGGGACAGCCTACGAGCAGTACTTC.

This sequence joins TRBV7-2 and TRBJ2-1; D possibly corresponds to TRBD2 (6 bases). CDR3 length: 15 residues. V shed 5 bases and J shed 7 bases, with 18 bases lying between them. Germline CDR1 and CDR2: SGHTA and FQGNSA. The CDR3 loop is CASSLGSGGSNEQFF. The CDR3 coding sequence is TGTGCCAGCAGCCTCGGGAGTGGGGGTTCGAATGAGCAGTTCTTC. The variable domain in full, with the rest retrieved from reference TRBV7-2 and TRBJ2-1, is GAGVSQSPSNKVTEKGKDVELRCDPISGHTALYWYRQSLGQGLEFLIYFQGNSAPDKSGLPSDRFSAERTGGSVSTLTIQRTQQEDSAVYLCASSLGSGGSNEQFFGPGTRLTVL.

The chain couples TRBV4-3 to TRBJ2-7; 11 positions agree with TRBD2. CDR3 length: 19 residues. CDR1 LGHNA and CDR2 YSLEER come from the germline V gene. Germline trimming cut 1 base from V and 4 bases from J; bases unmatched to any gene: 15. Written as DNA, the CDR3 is TGCGCCAGCAGCCAAGCCGTCAGGGGATCTAGCGGGGGGCCGTACGAGCAGTACTTC. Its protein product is CASSQAVRGSSGGPYEQYF.

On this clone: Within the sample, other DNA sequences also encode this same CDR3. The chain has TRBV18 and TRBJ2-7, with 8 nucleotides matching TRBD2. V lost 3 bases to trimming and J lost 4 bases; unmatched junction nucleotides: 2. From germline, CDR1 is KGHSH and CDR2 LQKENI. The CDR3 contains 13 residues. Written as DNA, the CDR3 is TGTGCCAGCTCACCGGGACTAGATTACGAGCAGTACTTC. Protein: CASSPGLDYEQYF.

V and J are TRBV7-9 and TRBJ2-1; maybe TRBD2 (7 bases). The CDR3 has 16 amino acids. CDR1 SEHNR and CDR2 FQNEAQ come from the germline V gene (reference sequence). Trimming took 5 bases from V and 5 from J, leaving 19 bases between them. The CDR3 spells CASSPKGGGGNNEQFF. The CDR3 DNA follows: TGTGCCAGCAGCCCTAAAGGGGGGGGCGGGAACAATGAGCAGTTCTTC.

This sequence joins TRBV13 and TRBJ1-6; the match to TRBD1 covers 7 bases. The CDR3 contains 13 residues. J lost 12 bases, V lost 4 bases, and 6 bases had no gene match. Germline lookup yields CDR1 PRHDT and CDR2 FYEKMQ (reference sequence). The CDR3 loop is CASSSRDRVPLHF. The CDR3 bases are TGTGCCAGCAGCTCCCGGGACAGAGTACCCCTCCACTTT.

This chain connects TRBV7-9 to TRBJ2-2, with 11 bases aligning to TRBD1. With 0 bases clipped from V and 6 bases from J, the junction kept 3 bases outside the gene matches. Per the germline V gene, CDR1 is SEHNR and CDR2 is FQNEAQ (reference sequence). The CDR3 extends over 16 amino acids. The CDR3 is CASSLARGQGAGELFF. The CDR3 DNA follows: TGTGCCAGCAGCTTAGCGCGGGGACAGGGGGCCGGGGAGCTGTTTTTT.

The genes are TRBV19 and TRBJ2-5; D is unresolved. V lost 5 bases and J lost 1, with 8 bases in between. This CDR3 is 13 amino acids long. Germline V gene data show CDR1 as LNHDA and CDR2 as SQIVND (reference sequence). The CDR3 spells CASSPYPQETQYF. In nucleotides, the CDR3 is TGTGCCAGTAGTCCCTATCCCCAAGAGACCCAGTACTTC.

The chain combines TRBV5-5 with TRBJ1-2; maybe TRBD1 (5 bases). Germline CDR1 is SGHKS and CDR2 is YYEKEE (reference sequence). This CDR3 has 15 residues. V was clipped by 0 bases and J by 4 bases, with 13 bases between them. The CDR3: CASSLDSAGTYGYTF. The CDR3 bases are TGTGCCAGCAGCTTGGACTCCGCGGGGACCTATGGCTACACCTTC.